This T cell receptor (beta chain) was recovered during a study of CXCR3-negative and CXCR3-positive naive CD8 T cells (dated by TCRdb to between 2018 and 2021). The study in broad terms: In total, 110 million to 150 million TRB reads were obtained, corresponding to roughly 1.5 +/- 0.3 million reads per library. Naive subsets from 5 or 6 donors and memory cells from 3 donors were included in the TRBV-TRBJ cluster analysis. Diversity and physicochemical repertoire analyses covered about a dozen donors pooled from two independent experiments. Study-wide conclusions, independent of this receptor: CXCR3 expression partially decreased after cryopreservation, so most assays used freshly isolated PBMCs. Because surface CD5, which is linked to self-reactivity in mice, was comparable between the naive subsets, TCR interaction strength was also inferred from TRB CDR3 physicochemical properties. TRBV-TRBJ usage was similar between naive CXCR3-negative and CXCR3-positive cells from the same donor, while memory cells showed distinct patterns. Comparably high repertoire diversity was found in both naive subsets, whereas much lower repertoire diversity was found in memory CD8+ T cells. TRB CDR3s from CXCR3-positive naive cells showed higher hydrophobicity (lower Kidera factor 4), lower energy, and higher strength and volume indices than CXCR3-negative naive cells.

For every CD8+ T cell subset, 300,000 cells were flow-sorted straight into RLT lysis buffer, and each subset was sorted in triplicate. To keep memory contaminants out, a stringent definition of naive CD8+ T cells was applied: CD45RO-CCR7+CD27+CD95-. Standard density gradient centrifugation was used to isolate peripheral blood mononuclear cells from buffy coats. Naive CXCR3-negative and CXCR3-positive CD8+ T cells were flow-sorted using a FACSAria III. An RNeasy Mini Kit was used to extract total RNA from the sorted cells. As encoded in the germline V gene, CDR1 is MNHGY while CDR2 is SAAAGT. The CDR3 numbers 15 residues from cysteine through phenylalanine. The record lacks a DNA sequence. On this clonotype itself: The antigen it recognizes is unknown.

Sequencing relied on a NextSeq 550. The Human TCR Profiling Kit (MiLaboratory) was used to prepare UMI-labeled 5' RACE TRB cDNA libraries. The full amount of extracted RNA was used for cDNA synthesis, and the full amount of resulting cDNA was used for PCR amplification. Libraries were prepared in parallel using an identical number of PCR cycles. Under the source paper's analysis protocol: With a requirement of at least two reads per UMI, MIGEC and MiXCR extracted about 50,000 +/- 10,000 unique UMI-labeled TRB cDNA molecules per library. Each library averaged about 37,000 +/- 9,700 functional in-frame TRB CDR3 nucleotide clonotypes without stop codons. Diversity metrics, including normalized Shannon-Wiener and Chao1, were computed in VDJtools after downsampling to 5000 UMI-labeled TRB molecules per sample. VDJtools computed clonotype-size-weighted physicochemical properties of the central five CDR3 residues: interaction energy, strength, volume and Kidera factor 4. TCRdb reprocessed the reads into one record per CDR3 protein sequence, lacking DNA. These V and J calls are TCRdb output, not the study's own analysis. The record for this sample contains about 41,000 distinct CDR3 sequences. In total, the top ten clones hold 1.5% to 2% of the sample.

The chain links TRBV6-8 with TRBJ2-2; TCRdb's D call of TRBD1 is untestable without DNA. This TCR derives from a human donor in good health. Some clones in this sample may be carry-over from other donors' samples. The sample consisted of naive CXCR3- CD8+ T cells from blood. The meaning of the sample's cell subset or site label: CD45RO-CCR7+CD27+CD95- naive CD8+ T cells lacking CXCR3 (TNR3-). The CDR3 reads CASRTGGQNTGELFF.